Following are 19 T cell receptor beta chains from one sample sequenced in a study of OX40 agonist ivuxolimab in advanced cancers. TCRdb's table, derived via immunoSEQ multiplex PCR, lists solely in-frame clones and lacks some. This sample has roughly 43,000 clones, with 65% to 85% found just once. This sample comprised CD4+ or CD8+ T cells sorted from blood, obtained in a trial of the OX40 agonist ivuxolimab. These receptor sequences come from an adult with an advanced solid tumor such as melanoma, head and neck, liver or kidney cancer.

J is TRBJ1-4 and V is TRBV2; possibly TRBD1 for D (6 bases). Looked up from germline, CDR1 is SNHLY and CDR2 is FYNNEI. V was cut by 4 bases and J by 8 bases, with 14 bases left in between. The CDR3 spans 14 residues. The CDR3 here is CASSVQGTREKLFF. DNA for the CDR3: TGTGCCAGCAGTGTACAGGGTACCCGAGAAAAACTGTTTTTT. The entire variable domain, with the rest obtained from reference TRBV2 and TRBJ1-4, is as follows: EPEVTQTPSHQVTQMGQEVILRCVPISNHLYFYWYRQILGQKVEFLVSFYNNEISEKSEIFDDQFSVERPDGSNFTLKIRSTKLEDSAMYFCASSVQGTREKLFFGSGTQLSVL.

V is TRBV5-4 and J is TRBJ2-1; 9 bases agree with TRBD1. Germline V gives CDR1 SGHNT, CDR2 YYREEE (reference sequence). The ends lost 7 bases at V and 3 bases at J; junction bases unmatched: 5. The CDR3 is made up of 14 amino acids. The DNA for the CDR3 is TGTGCCAGCTTGAGGGACAGGGACTACAATGAGCAGTTCTTC. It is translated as CASLRDRDYNEQFF.

CDR3 nucleotides: TGTGCCAGCGAAGCGGGAAGCAATCAGCCCCAGCATTTT. Translation: CASEAGSNQPQHF. The chain recombines TRBV19 with TRBJ1-5; no reliable D call. Trimming left V 9 bases short and J 1 base short, with 10 bases between. The CDR3 has 13 amino acids. From germline, CDR1 is LNHDA and CDR2 SQIVND (reference sequence).

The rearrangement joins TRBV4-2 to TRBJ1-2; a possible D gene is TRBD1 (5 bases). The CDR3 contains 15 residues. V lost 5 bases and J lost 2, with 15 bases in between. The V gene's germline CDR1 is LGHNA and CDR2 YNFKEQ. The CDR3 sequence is CASSLGPNPNYGYTF. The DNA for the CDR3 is TGTGCCAGCAGCTTGGGGCCAAATCCGAACTATGGCTACACCTTC.

CDR3 region: CATSRTKDGLGGYTF. The CDR3 DNA follows: TGTGCCACCAGCAGAACAAAGGACGGTTTAGGCGGCTACACCTTC. V gene TRBV15 combines with J gene TRBJ1-2; D unclear. The CDR3 is made up of 15 amino acids. Germline CDR1 reads LNHNV; CDR2 reads YYDKDF (reference sequence). Trimming shortened V by 2 bases and J by 8 bases, and 18 bases separated the two germline ends. Full variable domain (rest looked up from reference TRBV15 and TRBJ1-2): DAMVIQNPRYQVTQFGKPVTLSCSQTLNHNVMYWYQQKSSQAPKLLFHYYDKDFNNEADTPDNFQSRRPNTSFCFLDIRSPGLGDTAMYLCATSRTKDGLGGYTFGSGTRLTVV.

CDR3 residues: CASSLIQPNTEAFF. The CDR3 DNA reads as TGTGCCAGCAGCTTAATCCAGCCGAACACTGAAGCTTTCTTT. V usage is TRBV11-2 and J usage is TRBJ1-1, with D unresolved. V lost 2 bases to trimming and J lost 1 base, with 8 bases between them. This CDR3 region has 14 residues. Per the germline V gene, CDR1 is SGHAT and CDR2 is FQNNGV.

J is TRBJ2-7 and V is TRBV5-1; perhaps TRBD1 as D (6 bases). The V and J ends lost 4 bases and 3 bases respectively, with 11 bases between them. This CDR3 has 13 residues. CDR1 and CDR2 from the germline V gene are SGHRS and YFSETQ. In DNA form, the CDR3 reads TGCGCCAGCAGCCAAGGGGGAAACTACGAGCAGTACTTC. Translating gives CASSQGGNYEQYF. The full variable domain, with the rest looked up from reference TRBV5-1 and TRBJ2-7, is KAGVTQTPRYLIKTRGQQVTLSCSPISGHRSVSWYQQTPGQGLQFLFEYFSETQRNKGNFPGRFSGRQFSNSRSEMNVSTLELGDSALYLCASSQGGNYEQYFGPGTRLTVT.

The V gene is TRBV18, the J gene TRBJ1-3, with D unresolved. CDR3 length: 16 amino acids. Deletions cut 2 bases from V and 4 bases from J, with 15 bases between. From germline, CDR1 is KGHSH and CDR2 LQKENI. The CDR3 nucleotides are TGTGCCAGCTCACCAAAAGAAAGGGTATCCGGAAACACCATATATTTT. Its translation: CASSPKERVSGNTIYF.

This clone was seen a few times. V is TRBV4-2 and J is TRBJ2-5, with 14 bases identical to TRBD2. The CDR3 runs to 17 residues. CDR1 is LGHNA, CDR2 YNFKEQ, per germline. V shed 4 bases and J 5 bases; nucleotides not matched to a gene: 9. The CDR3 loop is CASSPLGLAGGEETQYF. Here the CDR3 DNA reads TGTGCCAGCAGCCCCTTAGGACTAGCGGGGGGCGAGGAGACCCAGTACTTC.

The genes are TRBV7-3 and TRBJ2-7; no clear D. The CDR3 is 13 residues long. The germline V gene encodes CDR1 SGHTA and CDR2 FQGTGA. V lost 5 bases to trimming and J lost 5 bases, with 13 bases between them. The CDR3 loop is CASSPLGQNEQYF. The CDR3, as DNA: TGTGCCAGCAGCCCACTCGGGCAAAACGAGCAGTACTTC. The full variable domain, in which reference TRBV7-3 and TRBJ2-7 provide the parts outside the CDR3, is GAGVSQTPSNKVTEKGKYVELRCDPISGHTALYWYRQSLGQGPEFLIYFQGTGAADDSGLPNDRFFAVRPEGSVSTLKIQRTERGDSAVYLCASSPLGQNEQYFGPGTRLTVT.

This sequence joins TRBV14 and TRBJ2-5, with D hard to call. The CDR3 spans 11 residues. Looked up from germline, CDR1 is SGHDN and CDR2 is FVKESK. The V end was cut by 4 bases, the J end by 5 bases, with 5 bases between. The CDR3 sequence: CASSLRETQYF. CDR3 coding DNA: TGTGCCAGCAGCCTCCGGGAGACCCAGTACTTC.

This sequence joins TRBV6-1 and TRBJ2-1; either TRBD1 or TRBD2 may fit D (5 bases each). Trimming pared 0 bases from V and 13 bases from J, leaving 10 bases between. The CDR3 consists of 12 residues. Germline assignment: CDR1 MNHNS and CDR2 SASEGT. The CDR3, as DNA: TGTGCCAGCAGTGAAGCGACGGGACGACAGTTCTTC. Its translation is CASSEATGRQFF.

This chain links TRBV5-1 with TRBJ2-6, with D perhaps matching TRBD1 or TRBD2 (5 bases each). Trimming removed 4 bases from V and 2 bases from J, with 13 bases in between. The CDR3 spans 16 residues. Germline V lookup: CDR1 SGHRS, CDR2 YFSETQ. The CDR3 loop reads CASSPDLGAGANVLTF. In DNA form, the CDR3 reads TGCGCCAGCAGCCCGGATTTGGGGGCTGGGGCCAACGTCCTGACTTTC.

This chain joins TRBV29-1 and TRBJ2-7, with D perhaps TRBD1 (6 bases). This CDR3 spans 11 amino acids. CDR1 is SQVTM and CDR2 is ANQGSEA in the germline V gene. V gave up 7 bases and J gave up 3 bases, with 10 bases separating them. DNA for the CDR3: TGCAGCGGCAAACAGGGCTACGAGCAGTACTTC. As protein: CSGKQGYEQYF.

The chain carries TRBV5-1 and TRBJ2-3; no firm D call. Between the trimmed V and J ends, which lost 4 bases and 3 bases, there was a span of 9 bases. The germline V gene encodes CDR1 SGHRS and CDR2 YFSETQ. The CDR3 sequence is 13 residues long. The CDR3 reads CASSRIVTDTQYF. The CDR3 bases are TGCGCCAGCAGCAGAATAGTTACAGATACGCAGTATTTT.

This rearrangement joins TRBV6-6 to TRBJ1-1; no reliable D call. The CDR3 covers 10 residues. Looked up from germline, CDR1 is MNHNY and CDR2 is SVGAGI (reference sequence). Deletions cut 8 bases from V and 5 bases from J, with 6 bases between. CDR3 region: CASWRTEAFF. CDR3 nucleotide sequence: TGTGCCAGCTGGCGTACTGAAGCTTTCTTT.

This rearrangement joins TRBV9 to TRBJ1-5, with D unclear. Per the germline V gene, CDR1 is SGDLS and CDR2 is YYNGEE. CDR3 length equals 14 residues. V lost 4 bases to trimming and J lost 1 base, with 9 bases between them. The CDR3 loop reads CASSLTMSNQPQHF. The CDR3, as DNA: TGTGCCAGCAGCCTAACAATGAGCAATCAGCCCCAGCATTTT.

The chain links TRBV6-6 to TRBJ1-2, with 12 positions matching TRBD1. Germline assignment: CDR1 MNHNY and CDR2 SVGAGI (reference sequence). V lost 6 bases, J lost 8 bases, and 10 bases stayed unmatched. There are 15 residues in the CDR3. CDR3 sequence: CASSLMGQGAQGYTF. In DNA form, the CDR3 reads TGTGCCAGCAGCCTAATGGGACAGGGGGCGCAAGGCTACACCTTC.

CDR3 sequence: CAWSGRSQPQHF. The CDR3 region has the DNA TGTGCCTGGAGTGGGAGGTCCCAGCCCCAGCATTTT. The V and J genes are TRBV30 and TRBJ1-5, with no clear D. V was clipped by 1 base and J by 7 bases, with 8 bases between them. CDR1 is GTSNPN and CDR2 is SVGIG in the germline V gene (reference sequence). This CDR3 contains 12 residues.